A single sample is the source of the 22 T cell receptor beta chains below, sequenced in a study of CD8+ T cells in alopecia areata. The sample's treatment: oral pan-JAK inhibitor, 5-10 mg twice daily. RNA, once extracted, was reverse transcribed into cDNA for use as the sequencing template. The data were produced by immunoSEQ multiplex PCR, yet TCRdb's version contains in-frame clones alone and is incomplete. The sample yields 130,000 to 150,000 clones, around four fifths seen once. The sequences come from CD8+ T cells sorted from blood, collected at week 4, from a patient treated with tofacitinib. These receptors came from a human donor with alopecia areata.

The genes are TRBV10-3 and TRBJ1-4; D not resolved. Germline lookup yields CDR1 ENHRY and CDR2 SYGVKD. Trimming stripped 11 bases from V and 10 bases from J, with 11 bases between. The CDR3 consists of 10 residues. The CDR3 bases are TGTGCCGCAAGAATAGGAAAACTGTTTTTT. Its translation: CAARIGKLFF.

V usage is TRBV7-9 and J usage is TRBJ2-7; either TRBD1 or TRBD2 may fit D (5 bases each). Germline-derived CDR1 and CDR2 are SEHNR and FQNEAQ (reference sequence). V lost 8 bases to trimming and J lost 4 bases, with 24 bases between them. This CDR3 has 16 amino acids. The CDR3 loop reads CASSQVGESGLYEQYF. The CDR3 DNA reads TGTGCCAGCTCACAGGTTGGCGAAAGCGGATTGTACGAGCAGTACTTC.

This chain links TRBV4-3 with TRBJ1-1; D perhaps matches TRBD1 (6 bases). CDR3 length: 16 amino acids. Trimming pared 0 bases from V and 5 bases from J, leaving 16 bases between. CDR1 and CDR2 (germline): LGHNA, YSLEER. The CDR3 region has the DNA TGCGCCAGCAGCCAAGATCAATATACAGGGCGAACTGAAGCTTTCTTT. This codes for CASSQDQYTGRTEAFF.

This sequence joins TRBV6-5 and TRBJ1-6; D remains ambiguous. CDR3 length: 13 amino acids. The germline V and J ends were trimmed by 7 bases and 5 bases, with 9 bases remaining between them. Germline lookup yields CDR1 MNHEY and CDR2 SVGAGI. The CDR3 region is CASTSGNNSPLHF. The CDR3 DNA follows: TGTGCCAGCACTTCTGGAAATAATTCACCCCTCCACTTT.

The chain couples TRBV30 to TRBJ1-5; a weak D match, TRBD1 (5 bases). Trimming stripped 6 bases from V and 6 bases from J, with 15 bases between. From germline, CDR1 is GTSNPN and CDR2 SVGIG (reference sequence). The CDR3 loop spans 13 amino acids. The CDR3 loop reads CACCVGGSQPQHF. The CDR3 DNA reads TGTGCCTGTTGTGTTGGGGGTTCTCAGCCCCAGCATTTT.

The genes are TRBV6-6 and TRBJ2-5; D remains unclear. The V and J ends lost 1 base and 2 bases respectively, with 5 bases between them. This CDR3 has 13 residues. Germline V CDR1 and CDR2: MNHNY, SVGAGI (reference sequence). CDR3 coding DNA: TGTGCCAGCAGTTACTTGGATCAAGAGACCCAGTACTTC. Its translation is CASSYLDQETQYF.

V is TRBV6-1 and J is TRBJ2-6; the D is unclear. CDR3 size: 16 residues. Trimming took 4 bases from V and 0 from J, leaving 10 bases between them. CDR1 and CDR2 from the germline V gene are MNHNS and SASEGT. CDR3 sequence reads: CASSGSWNSGANVLTF. Here the CDR3 DNA reads TGTGCCAGCAGTGGCAGTTGGAACTCTGGGGCCAACGTCCTGACTTTC.

This clone appeared a few times. The V call is TRBV7-2, the J call TRBJ2-7, with D possibly being TRBD1 or TRBD2 (5 bases each). Trimming took 1 base from V and 3 from J, leaving 13 bases between them. The CDR3 is made up of 15 amino acids. The germline V gene encodes CDR1 SGHTA and CDR2 FQGNSA. The CDR3 loop is CASSLDRTRGYEQYF. As DNA, the CDR3 is TGTGCCAGCAGCTTAGACAGGACGAGGGGCTACGAGCAGTACTTC.

Only one count was recorded for this clone. This sequence joins TRBV7-9 and TRBJ1-2; D remains unclear. The CDR3 totals 13 residues. Looked up from germline, CDR1 is SEHNR and CDR2 is FQNEAQ (reference sequence). V gave up 3 bases and J gave up 2 bases, with 7 bases separating them. The CDR3 coding sequence is TGTGCCAGCAGCTTTACCAAGAACTATGGCTACACCTTC. Translating gives CASSFTKNYGYTF.

Here the CDR3 reads CASSQDQAGKNIQYF. The CDR3 DNA is TGTGCCAGCAGCCAAGATCAAGCGGGCAAAAACATTCAGTACTTC. The chain carries TRBV7-9 and TRBJ2-4; TRBD2 is a possible D gene (6 bases). The CDR3 totals 15 residues. Trimming took off 5 bases at V and 3 bases at J, with 14 bases between the two ends. Germline V lookup: CDR1 SEHNR, CDR2 FQNEAQ (reference sequence).

This clone has a handful of counts. This sequence joins TRBV9 and TRBJ2-7; tentatively, D is TRBD1 or TRBD2 (5 bases each). Germline V gene lookup returns CDR1 SGDLS and CDR2 YYNGEE. This CDR3 has 16 residues. V lost 0 bases and J 2 bases, leaving 15 bases between the germline ends. The CDR3 loop reads CASSVGWDASTYEQYF. CDR3 DNA: TGTGCCAGCAGCGTAGGGTGGGACGCCAGCACCTACGAGCAGTACTTC.

The V gene is TRBV4-1, the J gene TRBJ2-3; TRBD1 or TRBD2 may be the D gene (6 bases each). This CDR3 has 17 residues. Germline loops: CDR1 MGHRA, CDR2 YSYEKL. V was shortened by 4 bases and J by 0 bases, with 17 bases between the two germline ends. The DNA of the CDR3 is TGCGCCAGCAGCCTCACCCCGGGGGCCCTTAGCACAGATACGCAGTATTTT. It is translated as CASSLTPGALSTDTQYF.

The gene calls are TRBV7-9 and TRBJ1-5; D gene ambiguous. There are 15 residues in the CDR3. Germline CDR1 is SEHNR and CDR2 is FQNEAQ (reference sequence). Trimming cost V 1 base and J 0 bases, with 7 bases left between them. Here the CDR3 reads CASSLGSDSNQPQHF. The DNA of the CDR3 is TGTGCCAGCAGCTTAGGTTCAGATAGCAATCAGCCCCAGCATTTT.

This chain uses TRBV19 with TRBJ1-6, with D uncertain. The CDR3 consists of 15 residues. CDR1 is LNHDA, CDR2 SQIVND, per germline (reference sequence). V was clipped by 5 bases and J by 10 bases, with 18 bases between them. The CDR3 sequence: CASSPRGGGESPLHF. The CDR3 coding sequence is TGTGCCAGTAGTCCCCGCGGAGGTGGAGAGTCACCCCTCCACTTT.

This rearrangement joins TRBV4-1 to TRBJ2-1; TRBD1 matches 12 bases. CDR3 length equals 18 residues. The V gene end was trimmed by 1 base and the J gene end by 9 bases; junction bases not matched to a gene: 13. Germline assignment: CDR1 MGHRA and CDR2 YSYEKL. As DNA, the CDR3 is TGCGCCAGCAGCCAAGTAACAGTAGGGACAGGGGGCCCTGGTGAGCAGTTCTTC. Its protein is CASSQVTVGTGGPGEQFF.

This chain connects TRBV7-9 to TRBJ2-2; D ambiguous. The CDR3 runs 13 residues. V shed 5 bases and J shed 6 bases, with 10 bases lying between them. The germline V gene encodes CDR1 SEHNR and CDR2 FQNEAQ (reference sequence). The CDR3 nucleotides are TGTGCCAGCAGCCCCGGAAAAGCCGGGGAGCTGTTTTTT. Translating gives CASSPGKAGELFF. The full variable domain, with the rest looked up from reference TRBV7-9 and TRBJ2-2, is DTGVSQNPRHKITKRGQNVTFRCDPISEHNRLYWYRQTLGQGPEFLTYFQNEAQLEKSRLLSDRFSAERPKGSFSTLEIQRTEQGDSAMYLCASSPGKAGELFFGEGSRLTVL.

The chain uses TRBV25-1 and TRBJ2-5, with unresolved D. Between the trimmed V and J ends, which lost 3 bases and 11 bases, there was a span of 16 bases. CDR3 length: 13 amino acids. Germline CDR1 is MGHDK and CDR2 is SYGVNS. The CDR3 region has the DNA TGTGCCAGCAGTGAGTCCCCCTTCGGAGAGCAGTACTTC. Translated: CASSESPFGEQYF.

CDR3 region: CASSYSSGESGETQYF. The CDR3 DNA follows: TGTGCCAGCAGTTACTCGAGTGGGGAGTCGGGAGAGACCCAGTACTTC. The chain employs TRBV6-6 and TRBJ2-5; the D gene is possibly TRBD2 (5 bases). The germline gives CDR1 MNHNY, CDR2 SVGAGI (reference sequence). CDR3 length equals 16 residues. V lost 0 bases and J lost 4, with 15 bases in between.

The chain employs TRBV7-9 and TRBJ2-7, with D possibly being TRBD1 (5 bases). In germline, CDR1 is SEHNR, CDR2 FQNEAQ (reference sequence). With 2 bases removed from V and 2 bases from J, the gap between germline ends came to 10 bases. The CDR3 extends over 14 amino acids. The CDR3 DNA follows: TGTGCCAGCAGCTTAAACCAGGGCCCCTACGAGCAGTACTTC. Amino acids: CASSLNQGPYEQYF.

The rearrangement links TRBV4-1 to TRBJ2-3; weak D call: TRBD1 (5 bases). CDR1 MGHRA and CDR2 YSYEKL come from the germline V gene. V lost 0 bases, J lost 5 bases, and 15 bases lay in between. The CDR3 length is 16 residues. As DNA, the CDR3 is TGCGCCAGCAGCCAAGACGTGCCAGGGTTGGGAGATACGCAGTATTTT. Translated, it gives CASSQDVPGLGDTQYF.

The chain carries TRBV11-3 and TRBJ2-5; 8 bases map to TRBD1. CDR1 SGHNT and CDR2 YENEEA come from the germline V gene. The CDR3 sequence is 17 residues long. J lost 4 bases, V lost 5 bases, and 15 bases had no gene match. CDR3 loop: CASSPPLAGGAGETQYF. The CDR3, as DNA: TGTGCCAGCAGCCCCCCGTTGGCAGGGGGCGCGGGAGAGACCCAGTACTTC.

The chain joins TRBV10-3 to TRBJ2-3; 7 bases are shared with TRBD2. The V gene end was trimmed by 11 bases and the J gene end by 4 bases; junction bases not matched to a gene: 12. Germline V gives CDR1 ENHRY, CDR2 SYGVKD. The CDR3 covers 14 residues. CDR3 bases: TGTGCCCATCGCGGTTTAGGGAGGGCAGATACGCAGTATTTT. This sequence encodes CAHRGLGRADTQYF.